There are a few counts of the clone carrying this T cell receptor (beta chain). This entry is derived from a study of T-cell reconstitution after alpha-beta-depleted transplantation in children. The CDR3 contains 13 residues. Germline V lookup: CDR1 DFQATT, CDR2 SNEGSKA (reference sequence). Trimming at V came to 5 bases and at J to 3 bases, leaving 4 bases not matched to a gene. The library targeted TCRbeta and was prepared with unique molecular identifiers. MiXCR was run by TCRdb on the PCR reads, yielding one entry per CDR3 protein. The sample contains a few hundred thousand distinct CDR3 sequences, about a sixth of which appear only once.

This clonotype was obtained from a human donor who donated a stem cell graft to a child with acute lymphoblastic leukemia. The input for sequencing was PBMCs from the stem cell graft donor, taken from the stem cell graft. The chain uses TRBV20-1 and TRBJ1-5; 7 nucleotides match TRBD1. DNA for the CDR3: TGCAGTGCTGGGGACAGAGTCAATCAGCCCCAGCATTTT. It is translated as CSAGDRVNQPQHF.